Given below is one T cell receptor (beta chain) in context. Its antigen is still unknown. Germline V CDR1 and CDR2: SGHRS, YFSETQ. Trimming stripped 0 bases from V and 7 bases from J, with 8 bases between. CDR3 length: 14 amino acids. This entry belongs to a study of T cells in localized non-small cell lung cancer. General observations from the study: Compared with tumor, uninvolved adjacent lung displayed greater T cell clonality, ranking highest overall.

Generated by immunoSEQ multiplex PCR, the TCRdb table keeps only in-frame clones and is missing some. The sample records around 54,000 clones, about nine tenths being singletons. This clonotype was sampled from a male donor aged 60 or over with stage III squamous cell lung carcinoma. V gene TRBV5-1 combines with J gene TRBJ1-6; D is ambiguous. Source: peripheral blood, taken before any cancer treatment. This chain's CDR3 is CASSLGNLNSPLHF. The CDR3 region has the DNA TGCGCCAGCAGCTTGGGGAACCTAAATTCACCCCTCCACTTT.